This T cell receptor (beta chain) appears in the sequencing data of a study of T cells in Graves' hyperthyroidism and ophthalmopathy. Across the whole study: Any treatment followed the collection of peripheral blood at initial diagnosis.

Amplification of TCR beta CDR3 regions used RNA as the template. The HTBI set primed first-round TCR CDR3 RT-PCR. A single record per CDR3 protein comes from TCRdb applying MiXCR to the multiplex PCR reads. This table holds some 510,000 distinct CDR3 sequences, 20% found once. At least ten counts were recorded for this clonotype. No antigen is known for it. Germline CDR1 and CDR2: MDHEN and SYDVKM. The V end was cut by 7 bases, the J end by 1 base, with 14 bases between. The CDR3 loop spans 15 amino acids. Graves' hyperthyroidism is called stable when ophthalmopathy does not progress within 18 months. Study-level results: Ophthalmopathy was distinguished from stable hyperthyroidism by 13 V-J signatures. Appearing also in blood were most of the thyroid clonotypes expanded above 0.001.

The source material was blood. The TCR sequence derives from a man younger than 35 with Graves' hyperthyroidism. The V call is TRBV28, the J call TRBJ1-5; D gene ambiguous. The CDR3, as DNA: TGTGCCAGCACCTCCGGCGGGCTAAGCAATCAGCCCCAGCATTTT. It encodes CASTSGGLSNQPQHF.